This TCR beta chain came from a study of T cells expressing NK-cell markers. TCRdb derives one entry per CDR3 protein from the 5' RACE reads, leaving out DNA. The sample has over 200,000 distinct CDR3 sequences; the top ten hold approximately 0.41%. Per the germline V gene, CDR1 is LGHNA and CDR2 is YSLEER. The CDR3 has 16 amino acids. The origin of this receptor is a man younger than 35 in good health. This chain uses TRBV4-3 with TRBJ2-7; there is no DNA to check the TCRdb D call of TRBD1. Material: blood T cells: a sorted CD56 or NKG2C T cell subset, CD4+ or CD8+ T cells, or bulk PBMC T cells (not recorded which). The CDR3 loop reads CASSRAGGATYYEQYF.